This TCR beta chain originates from a study of monozygotic twins with inflammatory bowel disease. For each CDR3 protein, TCRdb gives one entry from its re-call of the 5' RACE reads, without DNA. The table lists approximately 400,000 distinct CDR3 sequences. What was sequenced was blood. The receptor comes from a human donor with ulcerative colitis or Crohn's disease, or a healthy co-twin of an affected twin (not recorded which).

This CDR3 is CASTEGGRTEAFF. V gene TRBV10-2 combines with J gene TRBJ1-1. The CDR3 loop spans 13 amino acids. CDR1 is WSHSY, CDR2 SAAADI, per germline.